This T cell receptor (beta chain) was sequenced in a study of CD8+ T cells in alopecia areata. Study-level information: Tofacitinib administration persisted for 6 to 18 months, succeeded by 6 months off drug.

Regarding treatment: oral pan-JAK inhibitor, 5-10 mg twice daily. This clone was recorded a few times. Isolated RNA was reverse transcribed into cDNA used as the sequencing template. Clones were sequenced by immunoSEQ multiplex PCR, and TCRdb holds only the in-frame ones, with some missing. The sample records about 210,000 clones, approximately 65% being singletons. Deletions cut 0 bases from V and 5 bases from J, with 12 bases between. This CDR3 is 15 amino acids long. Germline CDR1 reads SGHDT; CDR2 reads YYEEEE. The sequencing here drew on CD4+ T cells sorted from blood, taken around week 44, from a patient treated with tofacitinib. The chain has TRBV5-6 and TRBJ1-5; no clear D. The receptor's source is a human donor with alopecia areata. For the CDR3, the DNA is TGTGCCAGCAGCTTGGGAGCGGACCTCCATCAGCCCCAGCATTTT. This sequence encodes CASSLGADLHQPQHF.